This T cell receptor (beta chain) was identified during a study of cytomegalovirus exposure and HLA in healthy donors. Study-wide results and caveats: Exclusion applied to some V segments, including TRBV6-2 and TRBV6-3, as they were indistinguishable. Earlier analysis found most TCR beta V segments productive about 87% or about 30% of the time.

CDR3 length: 17 amino acids. Trimming at V came to 1 base and at J to 2 bases, leaving 5 bases not matched to a gene. CDR1 and CDR2 from the germline V gene are MGHRA and YSYEKL. At collection, donors were nominally healthy, but unrecorded immune exposures were probable. PCR employed 60 Vbeta and 13 Jbeta primers. This table comes from immunoSEQ multiplex PCR, and its TCRdb copy is limited to in-frame clones, with some not included. The table records roughly 150,000 clones, roughly 10% of them present only once. As for this clone: Antigen specificity is unknown.

Sequenced: PBMCs. The chain carries TRBV4-1 and TRBJ2-2, with 9 bases matching TRBD2. The receptor was derived from a man in his forties or fifties in good health and CMV-seronegative. The CDR3 loop reads CASSQGSGGHNTGELFF. The CDR3 DNA follows: TGCGCCAGCAGCCAAGGTAGCGGGGGCCACAACACCGGGGAGCTGTTTTTT.